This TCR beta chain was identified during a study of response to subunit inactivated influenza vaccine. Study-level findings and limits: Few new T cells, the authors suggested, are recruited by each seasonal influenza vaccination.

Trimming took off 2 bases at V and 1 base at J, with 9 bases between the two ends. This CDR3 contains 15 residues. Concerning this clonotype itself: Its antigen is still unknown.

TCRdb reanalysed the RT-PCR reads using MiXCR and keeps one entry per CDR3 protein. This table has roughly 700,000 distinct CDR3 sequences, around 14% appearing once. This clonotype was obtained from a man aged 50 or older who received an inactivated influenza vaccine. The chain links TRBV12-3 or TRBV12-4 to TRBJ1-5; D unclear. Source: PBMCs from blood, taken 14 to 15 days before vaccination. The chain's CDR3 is CASSLNSGSNQPQHF. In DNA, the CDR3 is TGTGCCAGCAGTTTAAACAGCGGGAGCAATCAGCCCCAGCATTTT.